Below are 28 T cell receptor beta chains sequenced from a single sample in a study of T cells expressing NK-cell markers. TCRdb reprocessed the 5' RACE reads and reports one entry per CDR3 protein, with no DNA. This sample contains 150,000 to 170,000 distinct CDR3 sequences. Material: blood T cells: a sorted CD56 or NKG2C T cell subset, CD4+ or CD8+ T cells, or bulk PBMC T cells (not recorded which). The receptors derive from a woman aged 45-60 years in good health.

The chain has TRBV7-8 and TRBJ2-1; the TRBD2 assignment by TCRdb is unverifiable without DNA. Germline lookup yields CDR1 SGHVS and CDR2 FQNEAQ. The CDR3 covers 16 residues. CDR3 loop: CASSFLSGSPYNEQFF.

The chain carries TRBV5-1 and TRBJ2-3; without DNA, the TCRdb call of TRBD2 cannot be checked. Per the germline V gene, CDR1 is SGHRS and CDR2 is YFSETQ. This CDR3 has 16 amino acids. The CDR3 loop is CASSSGLGESTDTQYF.

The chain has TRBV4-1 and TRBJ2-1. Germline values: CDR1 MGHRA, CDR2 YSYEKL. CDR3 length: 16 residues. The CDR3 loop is CASSQDLGSSYNEQFF.

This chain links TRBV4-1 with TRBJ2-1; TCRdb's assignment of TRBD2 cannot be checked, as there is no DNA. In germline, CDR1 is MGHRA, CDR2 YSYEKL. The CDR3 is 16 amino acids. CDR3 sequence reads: CASSGTSGSTYNEQFF.

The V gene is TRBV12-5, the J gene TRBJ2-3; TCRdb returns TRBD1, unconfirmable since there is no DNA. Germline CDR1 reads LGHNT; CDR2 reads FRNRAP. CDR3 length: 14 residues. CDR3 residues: CATRFGGGTDTQYF.

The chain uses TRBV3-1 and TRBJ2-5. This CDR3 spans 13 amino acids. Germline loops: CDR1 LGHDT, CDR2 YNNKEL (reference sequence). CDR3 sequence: CASSQVYRETQYF.

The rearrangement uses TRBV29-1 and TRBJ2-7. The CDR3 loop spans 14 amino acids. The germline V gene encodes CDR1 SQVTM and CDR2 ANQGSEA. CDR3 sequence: CSVGVDARTYEQYF.

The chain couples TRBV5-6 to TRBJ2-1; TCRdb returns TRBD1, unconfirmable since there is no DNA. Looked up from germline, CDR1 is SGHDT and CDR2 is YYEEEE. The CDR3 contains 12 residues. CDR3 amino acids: CASSSGGIEQFF. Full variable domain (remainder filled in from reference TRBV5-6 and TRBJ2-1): DAGVTQSPTHLIKTRGQQVTLRCSPKSGHDTVSWYQQALGQGPQFIFQYYEEEERQRGNFPDRFSGHQFPNYSSELNVNALLLGDSALYLCASSSGGIEQFFGPGTRLTVL.

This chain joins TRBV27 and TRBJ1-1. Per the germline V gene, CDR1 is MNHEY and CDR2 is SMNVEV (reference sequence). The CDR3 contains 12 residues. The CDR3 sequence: CASSSFNTEAFF.

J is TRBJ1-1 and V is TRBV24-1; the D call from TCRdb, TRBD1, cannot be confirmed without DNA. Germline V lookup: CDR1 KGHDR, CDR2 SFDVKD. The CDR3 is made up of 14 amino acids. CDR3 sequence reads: CATSDSGGNTEAFF.

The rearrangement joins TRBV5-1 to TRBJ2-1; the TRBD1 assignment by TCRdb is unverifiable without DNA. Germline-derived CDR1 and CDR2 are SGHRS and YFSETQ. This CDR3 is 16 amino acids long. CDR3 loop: CASSSTFGRSLDDQFF.

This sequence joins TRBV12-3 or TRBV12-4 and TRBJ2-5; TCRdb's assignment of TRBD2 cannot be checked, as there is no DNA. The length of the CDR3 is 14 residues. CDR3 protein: CASSLGLAVETQYF.

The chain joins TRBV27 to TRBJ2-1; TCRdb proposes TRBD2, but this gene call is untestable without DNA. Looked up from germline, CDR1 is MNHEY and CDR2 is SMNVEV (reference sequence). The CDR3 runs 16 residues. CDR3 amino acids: CASSLAPGLALNEQFF.

Here the CDR3 reads CASSQEFKRDSWNTEAFF. This chain joins TRBV14 and TRBJ1-1; the TCRdb D gene call, TRBD1, has no DNA to confirm it. The germline CDR1 and CDR2 sequences are SGHDN and FVKESK. The CDR3 runs 18 residues.

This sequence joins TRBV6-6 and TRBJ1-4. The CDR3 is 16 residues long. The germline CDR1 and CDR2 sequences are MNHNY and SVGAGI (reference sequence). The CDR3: CASTGGSFTTNEKLFF.

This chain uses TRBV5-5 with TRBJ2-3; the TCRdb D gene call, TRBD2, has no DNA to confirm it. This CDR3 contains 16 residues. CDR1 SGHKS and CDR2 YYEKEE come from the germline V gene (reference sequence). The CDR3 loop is CASSSAWREGTDTQYF.

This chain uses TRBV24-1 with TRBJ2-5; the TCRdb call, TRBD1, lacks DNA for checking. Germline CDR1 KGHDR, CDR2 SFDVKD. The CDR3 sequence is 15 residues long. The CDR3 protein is CATSDLQGRGETQYF.

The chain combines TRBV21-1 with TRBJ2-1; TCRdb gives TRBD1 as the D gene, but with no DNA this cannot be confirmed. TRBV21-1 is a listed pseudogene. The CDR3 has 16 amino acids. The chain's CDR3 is CASSKVLSGAGREQFF.

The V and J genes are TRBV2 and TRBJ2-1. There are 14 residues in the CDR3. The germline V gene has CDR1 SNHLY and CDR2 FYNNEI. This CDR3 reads CASSVRLTHNEQFF.

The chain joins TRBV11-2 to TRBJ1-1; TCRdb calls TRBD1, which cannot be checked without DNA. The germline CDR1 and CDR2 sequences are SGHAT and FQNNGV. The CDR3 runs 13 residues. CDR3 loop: CASSPDRGAGAFF.

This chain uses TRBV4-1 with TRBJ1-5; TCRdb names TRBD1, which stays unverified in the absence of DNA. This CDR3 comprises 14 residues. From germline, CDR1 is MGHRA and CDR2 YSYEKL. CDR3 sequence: CASSLDSAQQPQHF.

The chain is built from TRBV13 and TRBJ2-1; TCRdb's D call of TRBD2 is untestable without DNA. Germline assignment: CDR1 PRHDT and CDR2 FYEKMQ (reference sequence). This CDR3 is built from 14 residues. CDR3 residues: CASSLGSSGGEQFF.

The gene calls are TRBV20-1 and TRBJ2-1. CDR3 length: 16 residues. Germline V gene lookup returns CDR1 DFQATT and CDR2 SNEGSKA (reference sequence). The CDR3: CSARSETVTAYNEQFF.

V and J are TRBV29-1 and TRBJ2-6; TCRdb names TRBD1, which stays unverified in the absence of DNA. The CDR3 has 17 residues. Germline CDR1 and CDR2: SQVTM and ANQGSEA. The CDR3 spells CSVEFTGERPGANVLTF.

The CDR3 protein is CASSQVVAGYEQFF. J is TRBJ2-1 and V is TRBV4-1; TCRdb outputs TRBD2, but without DNA this stays unchecked. CDR1 and CDR2 from the germline V gene are MGHRA and YSYEKL. This CDR3 is built from 14 residues.

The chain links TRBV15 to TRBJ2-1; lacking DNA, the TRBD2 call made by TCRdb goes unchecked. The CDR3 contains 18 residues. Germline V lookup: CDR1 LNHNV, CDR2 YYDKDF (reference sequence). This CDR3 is CATSRDLLVTSLLNEQFF.

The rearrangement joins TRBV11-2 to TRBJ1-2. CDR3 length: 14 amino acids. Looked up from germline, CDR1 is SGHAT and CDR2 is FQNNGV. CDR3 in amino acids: CASSLRVFDYGYTF.

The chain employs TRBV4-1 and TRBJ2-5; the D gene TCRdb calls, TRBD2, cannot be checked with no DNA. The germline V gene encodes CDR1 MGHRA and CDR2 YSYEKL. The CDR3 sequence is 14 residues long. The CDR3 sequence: CASSPGRGTETQYF.